Below are 6 T cell receptor beta chains sequenced from a single sample in a study of chemoradiotherapy in HPV16-positive cancers. Clones were read by immunoSEQ multiplex PCR, and TCRdb kept only the in-frame ones, dropping some. This sample carries thousands of clones, around two thirds of them seen once, and the ten largest clones take approximately 33%. The specimen was obtained from a patient who underwent chemoradiotherapy. The receptors originated from a human donor with HPV-associated anogenital cancer.

This clone was recorded a few times. This chain links TRBV18 with TRBJ1-1; D perhaps matches TRBD1 (6 bases). The CDR3 is 15 residues long. V was trimmed by 8 bases and J by 1 base, leaving 17 bases between them. The germline V gene encodes CDR1 KGHSH and CDR2 LQKENI. CDR3 bases: TGTGCCAGCGGGCGACCCCAGGGGAAGAACACTGAAGCTTTCTTT. This gives the protein CASGRPQGKNTEAFF.

The chain links TRBV12-5 to TRBJ2-1; D is perhaps TRBD1 (5 bases). The V and J ends lost 1 base and 0 bases respectively, with 7 bases between them. This CDR3 comprises 15 residues. Germline V gene lookup returns CDR1 LGHNT and CDR2 FRNRAP. CDR3 sequence (DNA): TGTGCTAGTGGTTTGGGACAGAGCTCCTACAATGAGCAGTTCTTC. Residues: CASGLGQSSYNEQFF.

The rearrangement joins TRBV6-5 to TRBJ1-5, with a tentative D call TRBD1 (5 bases). Trimming took 6 bases from V and 0 from J, leaving 12 bases between them. This CDR3 is built from 15 residues. Looked up from germline, CDR1 is MNHEY and CDR2 is SVGAGI. CDR3 DNA sequence: TGTGCCAGCAGCCGGACACTGTATAGCAATCAGCCCCAGCATTTT. As protein: CASSRTLYSNQPQHF.

The V and J genes are TRBV7-9 and TRBJ2-1; no clear D gene. Germline V gives CDR1 SEHNR, CDR2 FQNEAQ (reference sequence). The V end lost 5 bases, the J end lost 2 bases, and 13 bases lay between the germline ends. This CDR3 comprises 15 residues. CDR3 DNA: TGTGCCAGCAGCATAGGAAGGCGCGCCTACAATGAGCAGTTCTTC. Translated: CASSIGRRAYNEQFF. The variable domain in full, completed from reference TRBV7-9 and TRBJ2-1, reads DTGVSQNPRHKITKRGQNVTFRCDPISEHNRLYWYRQTLGQGPEFLTYFQNEAQLEKSRLLSDRFSAERPKGSFSTLEIQRTEQGDSAMYLCASSIGRRAYNEQFFGPGTRLTVL.

V gene TRBV5-1 combines with J gene TRBJ2-3; D possibly corresponds to TRBD1 (5 bases). Germline-derived CDR1 and CDR2 are SGHRS and YFSETQ. CDR3 size: 16 residues. Trimming cost V 0 bases and J 2 bases, with 13 bases left between them. CDR3 nucleotides: TGCGCCAGCAGCTTGGTCTCTGGGGCCTACACAGATACGCAGTATTTT. Protein product: CASSLVSGAYTDTQYF. The variable domain in full, with the rest retrieved from reference TRBV5-1 and TRBJ2-3, is KAGVTQTPRYLIKTRGQQVTLSCSPISGHRSVSWYQQTPGQGLQFLFEYFSETQRNKGNFPGRFSGRQFSNSRSEMNVSTLELGDSALYLCASSLVSGAYTDTQYFGPGTRLTVL.

The chain carries TRBV6-1 and TRBJ2-7, with D perhaps matching TRBD1 (6 bases). V was trimmed by 6 bases and J by 1 base, leaving 13 bases between them. This CDR3 region has 14 residues. Germline-derived CDR1 and CDR2 are MNHNS and SASEGT. The CDR3 sequence: CASRPWTDSYEQYV. The CDR3 DNA reads TGTGCCAGCAGACCTTGGACAGATTCCTACGAGCAGTACGTC.